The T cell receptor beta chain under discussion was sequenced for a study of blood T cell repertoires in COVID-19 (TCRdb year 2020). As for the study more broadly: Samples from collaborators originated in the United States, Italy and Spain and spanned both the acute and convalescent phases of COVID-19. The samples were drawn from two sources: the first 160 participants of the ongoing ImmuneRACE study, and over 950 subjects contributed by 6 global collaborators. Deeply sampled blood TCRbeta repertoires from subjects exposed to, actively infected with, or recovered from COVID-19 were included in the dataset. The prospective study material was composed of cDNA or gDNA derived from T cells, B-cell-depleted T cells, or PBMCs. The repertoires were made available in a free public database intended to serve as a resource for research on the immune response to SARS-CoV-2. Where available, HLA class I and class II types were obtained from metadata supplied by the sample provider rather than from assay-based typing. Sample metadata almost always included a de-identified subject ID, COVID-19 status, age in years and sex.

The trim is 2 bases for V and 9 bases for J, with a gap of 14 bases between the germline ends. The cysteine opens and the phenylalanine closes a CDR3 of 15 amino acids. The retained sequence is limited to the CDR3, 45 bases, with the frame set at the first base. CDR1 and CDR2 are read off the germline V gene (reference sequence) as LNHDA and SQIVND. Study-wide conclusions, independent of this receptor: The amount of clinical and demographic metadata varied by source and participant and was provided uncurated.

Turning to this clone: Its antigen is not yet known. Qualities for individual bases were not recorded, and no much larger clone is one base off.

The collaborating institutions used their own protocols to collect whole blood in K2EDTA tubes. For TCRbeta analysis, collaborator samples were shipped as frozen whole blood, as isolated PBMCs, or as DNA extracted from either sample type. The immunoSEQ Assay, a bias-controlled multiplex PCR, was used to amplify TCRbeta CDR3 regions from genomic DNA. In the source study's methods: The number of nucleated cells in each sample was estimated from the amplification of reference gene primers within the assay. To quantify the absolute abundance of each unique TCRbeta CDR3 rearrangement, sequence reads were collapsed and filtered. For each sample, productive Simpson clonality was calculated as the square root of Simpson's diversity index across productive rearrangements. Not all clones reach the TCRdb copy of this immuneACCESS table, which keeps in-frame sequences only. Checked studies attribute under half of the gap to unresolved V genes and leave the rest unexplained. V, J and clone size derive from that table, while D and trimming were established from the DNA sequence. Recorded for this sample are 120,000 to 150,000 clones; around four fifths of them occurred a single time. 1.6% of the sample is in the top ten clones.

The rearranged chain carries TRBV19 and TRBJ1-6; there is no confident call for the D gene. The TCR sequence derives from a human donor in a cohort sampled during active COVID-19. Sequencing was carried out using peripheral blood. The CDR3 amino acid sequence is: CASSIPAYLGSPLHF. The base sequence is TGTGCCAGTAGTATACCGGCATACCTAGGTTCACCCCTCCACTTT.